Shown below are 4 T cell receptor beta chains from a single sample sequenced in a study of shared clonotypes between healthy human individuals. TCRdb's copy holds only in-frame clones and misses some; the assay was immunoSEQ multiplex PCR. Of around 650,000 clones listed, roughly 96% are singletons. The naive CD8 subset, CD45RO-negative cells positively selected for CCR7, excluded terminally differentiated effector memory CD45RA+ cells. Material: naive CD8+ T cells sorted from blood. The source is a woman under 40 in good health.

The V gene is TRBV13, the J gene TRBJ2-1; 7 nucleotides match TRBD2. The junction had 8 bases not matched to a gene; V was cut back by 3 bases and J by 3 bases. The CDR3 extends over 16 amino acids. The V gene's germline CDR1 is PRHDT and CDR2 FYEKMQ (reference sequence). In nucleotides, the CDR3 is TGTGCCAGCAGCTTTTATCGGGAGGAGTTCTACAATGAGCAGTTCTTC. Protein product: CASSFYREEFYNEQFF.

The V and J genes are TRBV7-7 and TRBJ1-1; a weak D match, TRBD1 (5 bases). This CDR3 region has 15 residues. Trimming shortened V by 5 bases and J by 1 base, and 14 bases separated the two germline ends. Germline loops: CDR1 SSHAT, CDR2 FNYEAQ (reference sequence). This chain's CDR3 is CASSPLGPTNTEAFF. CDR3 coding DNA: TGTGCCAGCAGCCCACTGGGGCCGACGAACACTGAAGCTTTCTTT.

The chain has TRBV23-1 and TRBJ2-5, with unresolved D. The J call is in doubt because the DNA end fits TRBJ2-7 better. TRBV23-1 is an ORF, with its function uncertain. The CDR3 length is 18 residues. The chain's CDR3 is CASSQSSRRTSSSYEQYF. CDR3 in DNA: TGCGCCAGCAGTCAATCGAGCCGAAGGACCTCTAGCTCCTACGAGCAGTACTTC.

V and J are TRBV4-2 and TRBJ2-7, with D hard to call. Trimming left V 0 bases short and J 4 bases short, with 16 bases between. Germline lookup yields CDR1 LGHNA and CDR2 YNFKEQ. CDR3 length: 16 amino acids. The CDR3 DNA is TGTGCCAGCAGCCAAGAAGTGCGCACCGAAGGTTACGAGCAGTACTTC. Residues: CASSQEVRTEGYEQYF.